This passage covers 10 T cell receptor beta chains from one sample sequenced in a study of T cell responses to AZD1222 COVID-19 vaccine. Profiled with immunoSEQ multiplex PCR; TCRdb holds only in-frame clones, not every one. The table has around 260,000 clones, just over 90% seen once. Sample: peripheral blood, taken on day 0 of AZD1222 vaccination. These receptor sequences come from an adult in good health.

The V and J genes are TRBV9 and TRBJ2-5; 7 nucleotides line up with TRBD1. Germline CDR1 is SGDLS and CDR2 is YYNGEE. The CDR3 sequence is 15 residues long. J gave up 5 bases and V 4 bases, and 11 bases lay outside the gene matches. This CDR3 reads CASSSPTGLGETQYF. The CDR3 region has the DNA TGTGCCAGCAGCTCCCCGACAGGGCTCGGTGAGACCCAGTACTTC. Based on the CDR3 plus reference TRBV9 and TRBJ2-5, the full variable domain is DSGVTQTPKHLITATGQRVTLRCSPRSGDLSVYWYQQSLDQGLQFLIQYYNGEERAKGNILERFSAQQFPDLHSELNLSSLELGDSALYFCASSSPTGLGETQYFGPGTRLLVL.

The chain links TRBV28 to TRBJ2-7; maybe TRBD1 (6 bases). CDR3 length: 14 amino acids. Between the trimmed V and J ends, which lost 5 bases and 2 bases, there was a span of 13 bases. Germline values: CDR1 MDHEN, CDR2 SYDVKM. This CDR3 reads CASSQGRLTYEQYF. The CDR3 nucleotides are TGTGCCAGCAGTCAGGGGCGGCTGACCTACGAGCAGTACTTC.

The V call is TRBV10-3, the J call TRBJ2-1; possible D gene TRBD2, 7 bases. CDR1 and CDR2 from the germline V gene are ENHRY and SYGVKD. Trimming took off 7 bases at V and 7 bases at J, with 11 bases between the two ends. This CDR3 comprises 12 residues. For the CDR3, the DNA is TGTGCCATCAAGGGGGAGGGGAATGAGCAGTTCTTC. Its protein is CAIKGEGNEQFF.

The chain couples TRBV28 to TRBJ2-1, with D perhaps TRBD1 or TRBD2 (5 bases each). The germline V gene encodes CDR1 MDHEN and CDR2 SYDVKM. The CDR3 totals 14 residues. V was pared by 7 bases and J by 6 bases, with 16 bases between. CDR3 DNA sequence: TGTGCCAGCAATACCGGGACCCAGGGCAATGAGCAGTTCTTC. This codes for CASNTGTQGNEQFF.

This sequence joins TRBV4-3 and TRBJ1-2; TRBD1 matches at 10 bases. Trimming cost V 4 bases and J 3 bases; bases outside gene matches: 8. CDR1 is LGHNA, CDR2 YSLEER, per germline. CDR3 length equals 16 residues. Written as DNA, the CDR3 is TGCGCCAGCAGCCCTCCGGGACAGGGGTCTTACTATGGCTACACCTTC. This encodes CASSPPGQGSYYGYTF.

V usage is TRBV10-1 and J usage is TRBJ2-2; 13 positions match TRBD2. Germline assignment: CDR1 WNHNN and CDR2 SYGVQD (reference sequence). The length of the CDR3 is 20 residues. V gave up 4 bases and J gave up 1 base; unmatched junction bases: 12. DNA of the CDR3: TGCGCCAGCAGTGCCCCCACCCGCCGACTAGCGGGAGGGAACACCGGGGAGCTGTTTTTT. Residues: CASSAPTRRLAGGNTGELFF.

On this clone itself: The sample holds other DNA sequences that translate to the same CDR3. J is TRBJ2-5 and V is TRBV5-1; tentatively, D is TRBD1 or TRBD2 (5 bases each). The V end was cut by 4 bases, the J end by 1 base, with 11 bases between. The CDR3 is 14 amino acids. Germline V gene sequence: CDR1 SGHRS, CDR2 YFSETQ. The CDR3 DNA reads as TGCGCCAGCAGCCCGGGGACCTCCCAAGAGACCCAGTACTTC. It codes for CASSPGTSQETQYF.

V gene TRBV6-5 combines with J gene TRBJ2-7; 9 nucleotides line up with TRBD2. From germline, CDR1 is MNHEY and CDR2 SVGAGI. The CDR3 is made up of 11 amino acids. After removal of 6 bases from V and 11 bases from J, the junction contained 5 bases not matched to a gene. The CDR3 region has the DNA TGTGCCAGCAGCTTAGCGGGAGAGGAGTACTTC. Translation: CASSLAGEEYF.

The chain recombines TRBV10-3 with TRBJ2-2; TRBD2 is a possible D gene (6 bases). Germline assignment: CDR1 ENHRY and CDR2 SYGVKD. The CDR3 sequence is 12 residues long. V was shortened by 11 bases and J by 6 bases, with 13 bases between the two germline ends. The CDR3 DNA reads TGTGCCTCTCAGGCGGGGTCCGGGGAGCTGTTTTTT. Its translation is CASQAGSGELFF.

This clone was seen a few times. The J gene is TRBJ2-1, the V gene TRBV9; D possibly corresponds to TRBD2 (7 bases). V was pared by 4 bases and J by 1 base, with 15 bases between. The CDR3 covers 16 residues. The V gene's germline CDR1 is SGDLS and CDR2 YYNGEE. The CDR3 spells CASSLSGGRSYNEQFF. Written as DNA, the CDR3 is TGTGCCAGCAGCCTCTCCGGGGGGCGGTCCTACAATGAGCAGTTCTTC.